This TCR beta chain was captured in a study of blood T cell repertoires in COVID-19. Study background: The United States, Italy and Spain supplied acute and convalescent COVID-19 samples.

Original analysis: Scientists estimated how many nucleated cells there were by amplifying reference gene primers. Sequenced by immunoSEQ multiplex PCR; TCRdb stores in-frame clones only, minus some. The V and J calls and the clone size are those of that table, but D and trimming were determined from the DNA. The table lists 300,000 to 350,000 clones, approximately 92% of them singletons, with about 6.8% in the top ten. This clone was counted a few times. V lost 6 bases, J lost 6 bases, and 3 bases stayed unmatched. The CDR3 runs to 14 residues. Germline V CDR1 and CDR2: SNHLY, FYNNEI. This TCR derives from a woman aged 30 to 39 with COVID-19, enrolled during active disease. The source material was peripheral blood. This chain uses TRBV2 with TRBJ1-5; TRBD1 matches 12 bases. The CDR3 protein is CASRGTGGVQPQHF. The CDR3 nucleotides are TGTGCCAGCAGGGGGACAGGGGGCGTTCAGCCCCAGCATTTT. Full variable domain (missing parts from reference TRBV2 and TRBJ1-5): EPEVTQTPSHQVTQMGQEVILRCVPISNHLYFYWYRQILGQKVEFLVSFYNNEISEKSEIFDDQFSVERPDGSNFTLKIRSTKLEDSAMYFCASRGTGGVQPQHFGDGTRLSIL.